This T cell receptor (beta chain) originates from a study of shared clonotypes between healthy human individuals. Using immunoSEQ multiplex PCR, the repertoire was profiled, and TCRdb retains in-frame clones only, with some absent. The sample has about 520,000 clones; 70% to 80% are singletons. This CDR3 has 16 residues. Trimming removed 7 bases at V and 0 bases at J, with 16 bases between. Looked up from germline, CDR1 is SGHNT and CDR2 is YYREEE (reference sequence). Sample: PBMCs. V gene TRBV5-4 combines with J gene TRBJ1-4, with D possibly matching TRBD1 (5 bases). This clonotype originated in a woman aged 40 to 50 in good health. Some clones in this sample may be carry-over from other donors' samples. The DNA of the CDR3 is TGTGCCAGCTGCTCTAACCCGACAGCAACTAATGAAAAACTGTTTTTT. This codes for CASCSNPTATNEKLFF.